The entry that follows covers one T cell receptor (beta chain) sequence. These data come from a study of blood T cell repertoires in COVID-19. V dropped 1 base and J dropped 0; count of bases not matched to a gene: 4. The CDR3 runs to 16 residues. Germline V lookup: CDR1 SGDLS, CDR2 YYNGEE. As originally analysed: It was from reference gene primer amplification that nucleated cell counts were estimated. Produced via immunoSEQ multiplex PCR; TCRdb's table is partial and in-frame only. For V, J and clone size, that table is used; D and trimming come from the DNA. The repertoire holds about 150,000 clones, with approximately 90% as singletons.

The TCR comes from a woman aged 55-69 years with active or convalescent COVID-19. Sequenced: peripheral blood. The V gene is TRBV9, the J gene TRBJ1-3; 7 bases are a match to TRBD1. The CDR3 DNA is TGTGCCAGCAGCGTAACAGGGGAAAGCTCTGGAAACACCATATATTTT. Protein product: CASSVTGESSGNTIYF.